A single sample gave rise to the 21 T cell receptor beta chains below, sequenced in a study of a mutant IDH1 vaccine in newly diagnosed glioma. Time point indicated: baseline, week 1 (first vaccination visit). Treatment specified: pre-vaccination baseline after standard-of-care therapy. Data came from immunoSEQ multiplex PCR; TCRdb stores just in-frame clones and leaves some out. The data contain 50,000 to 65,000 clones, roughly 80% of them seen just once; the ten biggest clones take up 15% to 25%. This specimen consisted of PBMCs, obtained from a glioma patient treated with radiotherapy, temozolomide or both. Receptors were obtained from a man aged 18 to 30 with glioma.

The rearrangement links TRBV5-5 to TRBJ1-1; weak D call: TRBD1 (5 bases). This CDR3 spans 14 amino acids. V gave up 1 base and J gave up 6 bases, with 13 bases separating them. Germline CDR1 reads SGHKS; CDR2 reads YYEKEE (reference sequence). CDR3 protein: CASSLLREISEAFF. Here the CDR3 DNA reads TGTGCCAGCAGCTTGCTCAGGGAAATCTCTGAAGCTTTCTTT.

The chain has TRBV30 and TRBJ2-7, with D possibly being TRBD2 (7 bases). This CDR3 is 14 amino acids long. V was clipped by 2 bases and J by 2 bases, with 13 bases between them. Germline lookup yields CDR1 GTSNPN and CDR2 SVGIG (reference sequence). CDR3 in DNA: TGTGCCTGGAGTTTAAAGGGGGGGCCCTACGAGCAGTACTTC. This codes for CAWSLKGGPYEQYF. Drawing the rest from reference TRBV30 and TRBJ2-7, the complete variable domain is SQTIHQWPATLVQPVGSPLSLECTVEGTSNPNLYWYRQAAGRGLQLLFYSVGIGQISSEVPQNLSASRPQDRQFILSSKKLLLSDSGFYLCAWSLKGGPYEQYFGPGTRLTVT.

CDR3 DNA sequence: TGTGCCAGCACCCGAACAGGGTTACAAGAGACCCAGTACTTC. Translating it yields CASTRTGLQETQYF. The chain recombines TRBV18 with TRBJ2-5, with D possibly TRBD1 on 6 matching bases. Germline CDR1 KGHSH, CDR2 LQKENI. The V end was cut by 8 bases, the J end by 2 bases, with 15 bases between. This CDR3 is 14 amino acids long.

The table lists this clone with a few counts. The chain joins TRBV4-3 to TRBJ1-3; 8 bases fit TRBD1. The CDR3 contains 15 residues. Germline V CDR1 and CDR2: LGHNA, YSLEER. Trimming at V came to 4 bases and at J to 3 bases, leaving 5 bases not matched to a gene. The DNA for the CDR3 is TGCGCCAGCAGCCCCGACAGGGGTTTTGGAAACACCATATATTTT. This sequence encodes CASSPDRGFGNTIYF.

CDR3 coding DNA: TGTGCCAGCAGCTTAGACGGACAGCGGCCTAATGAAAAACTGTTTTTT. It codes for CASSLDGQRPNEKLFF. V and J are TRBV7-2 and TRBJ1-4; a weak D match, TRBD1 (6 bases). CDR1 and CDR2 from the germline V gene are SGHTA and FQGNSA. Trimming pared 1 base from V and 3 bases from J, leaving 12 bases between. The length of the CDR3 is 16 residues.

This chain links TRBV9 with TRBJ2-5; a weak D match, TRBD2 (5 bases). The CDR3 runs to 13 residues. V was trimmed by 0 bases and J by 5 bases, leaving 8 bases between them. The germline gives CDR1 SGDLS, CDR2 YYNGEE. CDR3 bases: TGTGCCAGCAGCGTAGACGGCGGGGAGACCCAGTACTTC. Amino acid sequence: CASSVDGGETQYF.

V gene TRBV25-1 combines with J gene TRBJ1-1; tentatively, D is TRBD1 (6 bases). The CDR3 runs 15 residues. CDR1 and CDR2 from the germline V gene are MGHDK and SYGVNS. Deletions cut 4 bases from V and 3 bases from J, with 15 bases between. The CDR3 DNA reads TGTGCCAGCAGTGTTCCACAGGGAGGTCACACTGAAGCTTTCTTT. Translation: CASSVPQGGHTEAFF.

This CDR3 reads CASSVEQNTEAFF. Here the CDR3 DNA reads TGTGCCAGCAGCGTAGAGCAGAACACTGAAGCTTTCTTT. The V and J genes are TRBV9 and TRBJ1-1, with unresolved D. Germline CDR1 and CDR2: SGDLS and YYNGEE. This CDR3 region has 13 residues. The V end lost 0 bases, the J end lost 1 base, and 4 bases lay between the germline ends.

This chain links TRBV5-6 with TRBJ1-4; no clear D gene. Germline CDR1 SGHDT, CDR2 YYEEEE. The CDR3 is 15 residues long. With 2 bases removed from V and 8 bases from J, the gap between germline ends came to 16 bases. The CDR3 spells CASSLKTGLQEKLFF. The CDR3 DNA reads as TGTGCCAGCAGCTTAAAAACGGGGTTACAGGAAAAACTGTTTTTT.

The CDR3 DNA reads as TGTGCCAGCAGTGACAGGTGGGACACTGAAGCTTTCTTT. This codes for CASSDRWDTEAFF. The chain carries TRBV6-1 and TRBJ1-1, with D uncertain. The CDR3 spans 13 residues. Trimming cost V 3 bases and J 3 bases, with 8 bases left between them. Germline V lookup: CDR1 MNHNS, CDR2 SASEGT.

V gene TRBV6-5 combines with J gene TRBJ1-1; TRBD1 is a possible D gene (5 bases). Germline V CDR1 and CDR2: MNHEY, SVGAGI. The CDR3 sequence is 14 residues long. The V and J ends lost 5 bases and 5 bases respectively, with 15 bases between them. The CDR3 DNA is TGTGCCAGCAGTCGACTGGGGGGAGGGACTGAAGCTTTCTTT. This gives the protein CASSRLGGGTEAFF.

This chain connects TRBV5-6 to TRBJ1-2; 10 bases align to TRBD1. Germline V lookup: CDR1 SGHDT, CDR2 YYEEEE. The CDR3 loop spans 15 amino acids. Trimming at V came to 4 bases and at J to 5 bases, leaving 8 bases not matched to a gene. This CDR3 is CASSIRDRGRYGYTF. The CDR3 DNA follows: TGTGCCAGCAGCATCCGGGACAGGGGTCGGTATGGCTACACCTTC.

J is TRBJ2-7 and V is TRBV2; 8 bases match TRBD2. The germline gives CDR1 SNHLY, CDR2 FYNNEI. The ends lost 3 bases at V and 3 bases at J; junction bases unmatched: 1. The length of the CDR3 is 13 residues. As DNA, the CDR3 is TGTGCCAGCAGTGACGGGGGGGACTACGAGCAGTACTTC. Protein product: CASSDGGDYEQYF. Drawing the rest from reference TRBV2 and TRBJ2-7, the complete variable domain is EPEVTQTPSHQVTQMGQEVILRCVPISNHLYFYWYRQILGQKVEFLVSFYNNEISEKSEIFDDQFSVERPDGSNFTLKIRSTKLEDSAMYFCASSDGGDYEQYFGPGTRLTVT.

V is TRBV30 and J is TRBJ2-5, with TRBD2 identical over 8 bases. CDR1 is GTSNPN and CDR2 is SVGIG in the germline V gene (reference sequence). V dropped 5 bases and J dropped 4; count of bases not matched to a gene: 12. CDR3 length: 15 residues. The DNA of the CDR3 is TGTGCCTGGGCCGTTCCCGGGGGGGCCAGAGAGACCCAGTACTTC. Its protein is CAWAVPGGARETQYF.

The chain links TRBV5-1 to TRBJ1-2, with 7 bases aligning to TRBD1. The CDR3 extends over 17 amino acids. Per the germline V gene, CDR1 is SGHRS and CDR2 is YFSETQ. The ends lost 3 bases at V and 9 bases at J; junction bases unmatched: 20. CDR3 amino acids: CASSSRFQGLSDRSYTF. For the CDR3, the DNA is TGCGCCAGCAGCTCGAGGTTCCAGGGGCTATCGGACAGGAGCTACACCTTC.

This chain connects TRBV10-3 to TRBJ2-7; TRBD1 aligns across 7 bases. Germline loops: CDR1 ENHRY, CDR2 SYGVKD. CDR3 length: 14 amino acids. V shed 2 bases and J 3 bases; nucleotides not matched to a gene: 4. The CDR3: CAISEQDRFYEQYF. CDR3 DNA sequence: TGTGCCATCAGTGAGCAGGACAGGTTCTACGAGCAGTACTTC.

The chain links TRBV6-1 to TRBJ1-1; 7 bases are a match to TRBD1. Per the germline V gene, CDR1 is MNHNS and CDR2 is SASEGT. V lost 1 base, J lost 11 bases, and 7 bases stayed unmatched. The CDR3 is 13 amino acids. CDR3 region: CASSEEGAGGAFF. CDR3 in DNA: TGTGCCAGCAGTGAAGAGGGGGCAGGGGGGGCTTTCTTT.

The chain employs TRBV29-1 and TRBJ2-1, with 8 bases fitting TRBD2. Per the germline V gene, CDR1 is SQVTM and CDR2 is ANQGSEA. V shed 4 bases, J shed 2 bases, and the junction held 10 bases outside the gene matches. This CDR3 has 16 amino acids. The CDR3 is CSVVGGEEFTYNEQFF. CDR3 coding DNA: TGCAGCGTTGTCGGGGGGGAGGAGTTTACCTACAATGAGCAGTTCTTC.

The chain couples TRBV13 to TRBJ2-5; 7 nucleotides line up with TRBD2. The germline CDR1 and CDR2 sequences are PRHDT and FYEKMQ (reference sequence). J gave up 5 bases and V 3 bases, and 0 bases lay outside the gene matches. The CDR3 runs to 12 residues. CDR3 sequence (DNA): TGTGCCAGCAGCTTGCGGGGGGAGACCCAGTACTTC. It codes for CASSLRGETQYF.

The chain recombines TRBV29-1 with TRBJ2-2; TRBD1 aligns across 8 bases. Germline V CDR1 and CDR2: SQVTM, ANQGSEA. The J segment lost 4 bases and the V segment lost 5 bases, leaving 3 bases of the junction unmatched. The CDR3 is 13 amino acids. CDR3 region: CSVRTGTTGELFF. DNA of the CDR3: TGCAGCGTTCGGACAGGGACCACCGGGGAGCTGTTTTTT.

The rearrangement uses TRBV6-1 and TRBJ1-2; D is unclear. Trimming took off 6 bases at V and 2 bases at J, with 7 bases between the two ends. From germline, CDR1 is MNHNS and CDR2 SASEGT. The CDR3 runs 12 residues. The CDR3 DNA reads TGTGCCAGCAGCGGGCCCAACTATGGCTACACCTTC. Its translation is CASSGPNYGYTF.